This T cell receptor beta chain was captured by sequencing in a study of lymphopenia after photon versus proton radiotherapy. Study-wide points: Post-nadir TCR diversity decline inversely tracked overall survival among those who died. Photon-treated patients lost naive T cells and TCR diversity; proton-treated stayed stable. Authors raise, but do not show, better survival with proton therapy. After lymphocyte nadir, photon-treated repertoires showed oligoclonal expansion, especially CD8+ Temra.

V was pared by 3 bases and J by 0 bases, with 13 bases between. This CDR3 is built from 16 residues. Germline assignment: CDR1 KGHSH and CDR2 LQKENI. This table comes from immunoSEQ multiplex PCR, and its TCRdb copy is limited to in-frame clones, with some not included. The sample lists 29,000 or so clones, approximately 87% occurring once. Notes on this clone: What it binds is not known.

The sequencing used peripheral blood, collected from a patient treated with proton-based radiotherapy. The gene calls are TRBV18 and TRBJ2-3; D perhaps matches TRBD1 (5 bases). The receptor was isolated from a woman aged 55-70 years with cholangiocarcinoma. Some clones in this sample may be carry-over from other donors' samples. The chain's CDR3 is CASSPRTPPSTDTQYF. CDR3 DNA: TGTGCCAGCTCACCCCGGACACCCCCTAGCACAGATACGCAGTATTTT.